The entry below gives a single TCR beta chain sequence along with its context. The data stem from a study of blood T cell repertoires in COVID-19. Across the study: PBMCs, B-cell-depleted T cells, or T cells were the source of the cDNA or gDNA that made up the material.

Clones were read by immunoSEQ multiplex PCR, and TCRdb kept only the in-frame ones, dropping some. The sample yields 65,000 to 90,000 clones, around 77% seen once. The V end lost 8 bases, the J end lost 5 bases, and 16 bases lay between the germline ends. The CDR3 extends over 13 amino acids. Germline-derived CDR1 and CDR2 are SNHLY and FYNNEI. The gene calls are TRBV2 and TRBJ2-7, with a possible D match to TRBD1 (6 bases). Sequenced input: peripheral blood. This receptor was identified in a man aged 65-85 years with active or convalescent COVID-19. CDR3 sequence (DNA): TGTGCCAGCGGTCTAACAGGGAAGGACGAGCAGTACTTC. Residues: CASGLTGKDEQYF.